A single sample is the source of the 7 T cell receptor beta chains below, sequenced in a study of OX40 agonist ivuxolimab in advanced cancers. Data came from immunoSEQ multiplex PCR; TCRdb stores just in-frame clones and leaves some out. The table has more than 90,000 clones, roughly 83% seen once. Sequenced here: CD4+ or CD8+ T cells sorted from blood, sampled in a trial of the OX40 agonist ivuxolimab. The receptors come from an adult with an advanced solid tumor such as melanoma, head and neck, liver or kidney cancer.

The gene calls are TRBV28 and TRBJ2-1, with D perhaps TRBD2 (5 bases). Trimming pared 5 bases from V and 4 bases from J, leaving 18 bases between. This CDR3 is built from 16 residues. The germline CDR1 and CDR2 sequences are MDHEN and SYDVKM. The CDR3 coding sequence is TGTGCCAGCAGTCCTAGCATTCGGGGTGGGTACAATGAGCAGTTCTTC. This encodes CASSPSIRGGYNEQFF.

There are a few counts of this clone. Here the CDR3 DNA reads TGTGCCAGCAACAAGGTTTCCCACGAGCAGTACTTC. It specifies CASNKVSHEQYF. The chain uses TRBV2 and TRBJ2-7, with no clear D. With 7 bases removed from V and 5 bases from J, the gap between germline ends came to 12 bases. From germline, CDR1 is SNHLY and CDR2 FYNNEI. This CDR3 comprises 12 residues.

This clone was observed a handful of times. The chain carries TRBV19 and TRBJ1-3; D is uncertain. The CDR3 extends over 11 amino acids. The germline V gene encodes CDR1 LNHDA and CDR2 SQIVND (reference sequence). The CDR3, as DNA: TGTGGCGTCGATCGCGGAAACACCATATATTTT. It translates to CGVDRGNTIYF.

This chain uses TRBV6-5 with TRBJ1-2, with unresolved D. The CDR3 contains 11 residues. Deletions cut 6 bases from V and 5 bases from J, with 7 bases between. CDR1 is MNHEY and CDR2 is SVGAGI in the germline V gene. The CDR3 region has the DNA TGTGCCAGCAGCCCGGCTTATGGCTACACCTTC. Protein: CASSPAYGYTF.

This chain connects TRBV6-1 to TRBJ2-1; no reliable D call. Trimming pared 4 bases from V and 4 bases from J, leaving 5 bases between. CDR3 size: 12 residues. In germline, CDR1 is MNHNS, CDR2 SASEGT. CDR3 sequence reads: CASSGQYNEQFF. CDR3 bases: TGTGCCAGCAGTGGCCAGTACAATGAGCAGTTCTTC.

As to this clone: Mismatch with germline at one junction end may stem from a read error. The chain is built from TRBV18 and TRBJ2-7, with D possibly being TRBD1 (6 bases). CDR3 length: 13 amino acids. Germline V gives CDR1 KGHSH, CDR2 LQKENI. The CDR3 sequence: CASSPGYRDIVVF. The CDR3 DNA follows: TGTGCCAGCTCACCCGGGTACAGGGATATTGTTGTCTTC.

The CDR3 is CASSSKLYGYTF. CDR3 DNA sequence: TGTGCCAGCTCTAGCAAACTCTATGGCTACACCTTC. This chain links TRBV18 with TRBJ1-2, with D uncertain. This CDR3 spans 12 amino acids. V was shortened by 6 bases and J by 4 bases, with 9 bases between the two germline ends. Per the germline V gene, CDR1 is KGHSH and CDR2 is LQKENI.